The present entry profiles one T cell receptor (beta chain) with its context. The antigen is unknown. Assay: immunoSEQ multiplex PCR; the TCRdb copy retains only in-frame clones and omits some. This table holds 70,000 to 75,000 clones, roughly 90% found once. The source of the sample is a study of graft-versus-host responses after intestinal transplantation. Study background: Once they had received anti-thymocyte globulin induction, all recipients took tacrolimus and steroids for around 3 years.

Germline V CDR1 and CDR2: SEHNR, FQNEAQ (reference sequence). The CDR3 spans 18 residues. The ends lost 1 base at V and 2 bases at J; junction bases unmatched: 12. Whole-study results and caveats: Marrow from the recipient contained GvH clones, some of which had appeared first in ileum or blood.

Here the sequenced sample was unstimulated CD8+ T cells sorted from spleen or lymph node cells, taken before intestinal transplant. The V call is TRBV7-9, the J call TRBJ1-1, with 8 bases fitting TRBD1. This clonotype was obtained from a human donor who received an intestinal transplant. The CDR3, as DNA: TGTGCCAGCAGCTTAGTCGGGCAGGGGGCAGTGGGTAACACTGAAGCTTTCTTT. It translates to CASSLVGQGAVGNTEAFF.